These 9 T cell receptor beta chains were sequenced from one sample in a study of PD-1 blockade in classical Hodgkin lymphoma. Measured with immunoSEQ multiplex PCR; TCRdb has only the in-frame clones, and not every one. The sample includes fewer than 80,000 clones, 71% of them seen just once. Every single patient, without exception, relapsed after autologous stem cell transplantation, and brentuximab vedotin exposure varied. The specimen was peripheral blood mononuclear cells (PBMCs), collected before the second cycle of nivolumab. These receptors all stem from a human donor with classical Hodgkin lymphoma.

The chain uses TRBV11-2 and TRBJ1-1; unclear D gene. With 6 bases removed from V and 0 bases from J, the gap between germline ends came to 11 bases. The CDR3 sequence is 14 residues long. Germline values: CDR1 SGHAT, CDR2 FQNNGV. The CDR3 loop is CASRKANMNTEAFF. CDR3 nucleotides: TGTGCCAGCAGAAAGGCGAACATGAACACTGAAGCTTTCTTT.

The CDR3 bases are TGTGCCAGCAGTTTATTCTACAATGAGCAGTTCTTC. This translates into CASSLFYNEQFF. V gene TRBV28 combines with J gene TRBJ2-1, with D uncertain. Looked up from germline, CDR1 is MDHEN and CDR2 is SYDVKM. Trimming stripped 1 base from V and 3 bases from J, with 1 base between. The CDR3 runs to 12 residues.

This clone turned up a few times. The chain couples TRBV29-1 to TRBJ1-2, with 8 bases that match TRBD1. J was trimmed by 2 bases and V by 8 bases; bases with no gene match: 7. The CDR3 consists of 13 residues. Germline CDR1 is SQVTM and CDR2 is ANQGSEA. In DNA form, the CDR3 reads TGCAGCACTCAGGGGGCCGGGAACTATGGCTACACCTTC. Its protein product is CSTQGAGNYGYTF.

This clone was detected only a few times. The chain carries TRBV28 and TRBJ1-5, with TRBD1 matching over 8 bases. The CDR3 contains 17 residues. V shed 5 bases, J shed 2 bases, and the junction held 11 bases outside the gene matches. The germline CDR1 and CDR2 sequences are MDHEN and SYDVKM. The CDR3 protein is CASSPPVRQGRNQPQHF. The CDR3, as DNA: TGTGCCAGCAGTCCCCCCGTAAGACAGGGGCGCAATCAGCCCCAGCATTTT.

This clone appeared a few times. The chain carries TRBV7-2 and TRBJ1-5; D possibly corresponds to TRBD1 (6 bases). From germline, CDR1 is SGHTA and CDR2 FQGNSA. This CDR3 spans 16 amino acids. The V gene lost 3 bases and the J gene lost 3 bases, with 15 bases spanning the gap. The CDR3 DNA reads TGTGCCAGCAGCTTGGACGGGGGGGGGCCCAATCAGCCCCAGCATTTT. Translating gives CASSLDGGGPNQPQHF. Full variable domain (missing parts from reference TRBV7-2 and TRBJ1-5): GAGVSQSPSNKVTEKGKDVELRCDPISGHTALYWYRQSLGQGLEFLIYFQGNSAPDKSGLPSDRFSAERTGGSVSTLTIQRTQQEDSAVYLCASSLDGGGPNQPQHFGDGTRLSIL.

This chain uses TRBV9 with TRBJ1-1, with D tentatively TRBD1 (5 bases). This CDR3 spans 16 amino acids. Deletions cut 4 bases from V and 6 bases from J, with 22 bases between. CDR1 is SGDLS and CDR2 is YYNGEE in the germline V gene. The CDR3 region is CASSPSPTVSGAEAFF. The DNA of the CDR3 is TGTGCCAGCAGCCCGAGTCCGACAGTCTCAGGCGCTGAAGCTTTCTTT.

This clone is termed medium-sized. The CDR3 loop is CASTLSYTGELFF. The CDR3 DNA reads TGTGCCAGCACCCTCTCATACACCGGGGAGCTGTTTTTT. The chain employs TRBV6-5 and TRBJ2-2; D gene unclear. The length of the CDR3 is 13 residues. Germline assignment: CDR1 MNHEY and CDR2 SVGAGI. Trimming cost V 7 bases and J 3 bases, with 9 bases left between them.

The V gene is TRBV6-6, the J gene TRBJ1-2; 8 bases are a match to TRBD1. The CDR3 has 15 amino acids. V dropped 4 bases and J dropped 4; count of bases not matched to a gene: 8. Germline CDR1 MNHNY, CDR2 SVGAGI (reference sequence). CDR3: CASSFSSGGGYGYTF. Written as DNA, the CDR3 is TGTGCCAGCAGTTTCTCCTCAGGGGGCGGCTATGGCTACACCTTC.

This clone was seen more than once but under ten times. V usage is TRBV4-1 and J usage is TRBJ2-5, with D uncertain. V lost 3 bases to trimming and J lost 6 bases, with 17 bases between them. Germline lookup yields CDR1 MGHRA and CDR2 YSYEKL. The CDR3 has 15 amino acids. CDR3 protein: CASSHNSGWAKTQYF. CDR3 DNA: TGCGCCAGCAGCCACAATTCCGGTTGGGCGAAGACCCAGTACTTC.